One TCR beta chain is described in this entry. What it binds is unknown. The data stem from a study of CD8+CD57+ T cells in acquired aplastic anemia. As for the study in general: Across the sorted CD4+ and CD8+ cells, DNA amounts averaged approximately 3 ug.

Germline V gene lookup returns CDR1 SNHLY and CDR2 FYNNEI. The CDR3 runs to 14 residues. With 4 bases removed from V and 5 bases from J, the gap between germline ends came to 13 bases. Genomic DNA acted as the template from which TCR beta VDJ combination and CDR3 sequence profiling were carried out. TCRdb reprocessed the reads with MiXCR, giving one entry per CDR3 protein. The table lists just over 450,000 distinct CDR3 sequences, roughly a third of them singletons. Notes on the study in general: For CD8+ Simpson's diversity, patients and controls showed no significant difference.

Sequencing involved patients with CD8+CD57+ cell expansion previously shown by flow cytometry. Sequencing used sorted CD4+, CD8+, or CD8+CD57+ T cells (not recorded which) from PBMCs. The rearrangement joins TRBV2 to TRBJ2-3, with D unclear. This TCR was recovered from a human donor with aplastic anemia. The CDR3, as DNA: TGTGCCAGCAGTGTGCGTCGGGTGGGAGATACGCAGTATTTT. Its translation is CASSVRRVGDTQYF.